This T cell receptor (beta chain) comes out of a study of cytomegalovirus exposure and HLA in healthy donors. PCR primers comprised 60 Vbeta and 13 Jbeta primers. Clones were read by immunoSEQ multiplex PCR, and TCRdb kept only the in-frame ones, dropping some. The sample includes about 160,000 clones, about 85% of them seen just once. The CDR3 totals 14 residues. Germline lookup yields CDR1 LNHDA and CDR2 SQIVND (reference sequence). The germline V and J ends were trimmed by 5 bases and 7 bases, with 17 bases remaining between them. The genes are TRBV19 and TRBJ2-5, with no clear D. The TCR sequence derives from a man aged 18 to 29 in good health and CMV-seropositive. The sample consisted of PBMCs. The CDR3 loop is CASSPGAGFWTQYF. The CDR3 nucleotides read TGTGCCAGTAGTCCCGGCGCCGGGTTTTGGACCCAGTACTTC.